This TCR beta chain was profiled in a study of T cell changes during pregnancy in multiple sclerosis. Clones were sequenced by immunoSEQ multiplex PCR, and TCRdb holds only the in-frame ones, with some missing. Found here are around 71,000 clones, around 90% of them singletons; the top ten hold roughly 1.2%. The CDR3 is 18 residues long. Germline CDR1 is SGHNT and CDR2 is YYREEE (reference sequence). V was clipped by 0 bases and J by 0 bases, with 13 bases between them. The input for sequencing was peripheral blood, taken in the third trimester of pregnancy. The V call is TRBV5-4, the J call TRBJ2-6; D not resolved. This receptor was taken from a female donor with multiple sclerosis, enrolled in a pregnancy study. CDR3 in DNA: TGTGCCAGCAGCTTGGCTAGACGCTTTCCCTCTGGGGCCAACGTCCTGACTTTC. The encoded protein is CASSLARRFPSGANVLTF.